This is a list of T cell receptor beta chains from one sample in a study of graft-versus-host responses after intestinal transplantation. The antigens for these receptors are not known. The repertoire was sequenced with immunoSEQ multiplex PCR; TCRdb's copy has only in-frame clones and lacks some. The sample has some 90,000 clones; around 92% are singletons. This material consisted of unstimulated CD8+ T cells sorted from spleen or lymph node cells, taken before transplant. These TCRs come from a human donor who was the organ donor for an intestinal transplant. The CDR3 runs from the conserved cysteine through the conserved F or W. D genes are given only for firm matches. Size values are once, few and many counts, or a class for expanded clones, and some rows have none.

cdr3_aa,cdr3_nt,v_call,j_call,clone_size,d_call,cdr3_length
CASSLWDRSYEQYF,TGTGCCAGCAGTTTATGGGACAGATCCTACGAGCAGTACTTC,TRBV28,TRBJ2-7,once,.,14
CASSFAGSVRYGYTF,TGTGCCAGCAGTTTTGCAGGCAGTGTGCGCTATGGCTACACCTTC,TRBV27,TRBJ1-2,.,.,15
CAGWGDGPGDTEAFF,TGTGCTGGGTGGGGAGACGGTCCTGGGGACACTGAAGCTTTCTTT,TRBV12-5,TRBJ1-1,.,.,15
CASSGTGYAGDEAFF,TGTGCCAGCAGTGGGACAGGGTACGCGGGGGATGAAGCTTTCTTT,TRBV6-5,TRBJ1-1,.,TRBD1,15
CAWSETGVEANYGYTF,TGTGCCTGGAGTGAAACAGGGGTGGAAGCTAACTATGGCTACACCTTC,TRBV30,TRBJ1-2,.,TRBD1,16
CASAGVSADTQYF,TGTGCCAGTGCGGGGGTATCGGCAGATACGCAGTATTTT,TRBV19,TRBJ2-3,.,TRBD2,13
CAWSVIAGGYNEQFF,TGTGCCTGGAGTGTCATAGCGGGTGGATACAATGAGCAGTTCTTC,TRBV30,TRBJ2-1,.,TRBD2,15
CASSSGGNGYTF,TGTGCCAGCAGTTCGGGGGGCAATGGCTACACCTTC,TRBV6-5,TRBJ1-2,.,.,12
CASSPIRGIGYSNQPQHF,TGTGCCAGCAGCCCAATCCGGGGAATCGGATATAGCAATCAGCCCCAGCATTTT,TRBV27,TRBJ1-5,.,.,18
CANTAGGSDGYTF,TGTGCCAACACGGCGGGGGGTAGTGATGGCTACACCTTC,TRBV2,TRBJ1-2,.,.,13
CASSQSPGGGQPQHF,TGTGCCAGTAGTCAATCCCCAGGGGGTGGCCAGCCCCAGCATTTT,TRBV19,TRBJ1-5,.,TRBD1,15
CSVARVGFMNTEAFF,TGCAGCGTTGCCAGGGTAGGTTTTATGAACACTGAAGCTTTCTTT,TRBV29-1,TRBJ1-1,.,.,15
CASSLTGTSDGEQFF,TGTGCCAGCAGCTTAACGGGGACTAGCGATGGTGAGCAGTTCTTC,TRBV7-3,TRBJ2-1,.,TRBD2,15
CASSPQGVDGYTF,TGTGCCAGCTCACCGCAGGGGGTGGATGGCTACACCTTC,TRBV18,TRBJ1-2,.,TRBD1,13
CASSLVHWGVRANTEAFF,TGTGCCAGCAGCTTAGTGCACTGGGGGGTAAGGGCTAATACTGAAGCTTTCTTT,TRBV7-6,TRBJ1-1,once,.,18
CSVLGEGLREKLFF,TGCAGCGTTTTGGGAGAGGGACTTCGGGAAAAACTGTTTTTT,TRBV29-1,TRBJ1-4,.,.,14
CASSPPPSGKLFF,TGTGCCAGCAGTCCCCCCCCGTCGGGAAAACTGTTTTTT,TRBV28,TRBJ1-4,.,.,13
CASSLGVDLTSYEQYF,TGTGCCAGCAGCTTAGGGGTCGACTTGACCTCCTACGAGCAGTACTTC,TRBV5-4,TRBJ2-7,once,.,16
CASSPRTGGLETQYF,TGTGCCAGCAGCCCCCGGACAGGGGGCTTGGAGACCCAGTACTTC,TRBV11-2,TRBJ2-5,.,TRBD1,15
CASSYSWTSGQETQYF,TGTGCCAGCAGTTACTCTTGGACTAGCGGACAAGAGACCCAGTACTTC,TRBV6-6,TRBJ2-5,.,TRBD2,16
CASSFTRTGYYEQYF,TGTGCCAGCAGCTTTACAAGGACAGGGTACTACGAGCAGTACTTC,TRBV5-8,TRBJ2-7,.,TRBD1,15
CASSFSGGVNEQFF,TGTGCCAGCAGTTTTAGCGGGGGGGTCAATGAGCAGTTCTTC,TRBV27,TRBJ2-1,.,TRBD2,14
CASTPSAGGTQYF,TGTGCCAGCACCCCGTCGGCGGGGGGGACGCAGTATTTT,TRBV13,TRBJ2-3,.,TRBD2,13
CASSIVSHNEQFF,TGTGCCAGTAGTATAGTTAGTCATAATGAGCAGTTCTTC,TRBV19,TRBJ2-1,.,.,13
CASSQVGTGHEAFF,TGCGCCAGCAGCCAAGTCGGGACAGGACATGAAGCTTTCTTT,TRBV4-1,TRBJ1-1,.,TRBD1,14
CASSGSRANYGYTF,TGTGCCAGCAGCGGTTCAAGAGCTAACTATGGCTACACCTTC,TRBV9,TRBJ1-2,.,.,14
CASMLGEGSNEQYF,TGCGCCAGCATGCTGGGGGAGGGATCCAACGAGCAGTACTTC,TRBV4-3,TRBJ2-7,.,TRBD2,14
CASSTTGGRGYTF,TGTGCCAGTAGTACCACAGGGGGAAGGGGCTACACCTTC,TRBV19,TRBJ1-2,.,TRBD1,13
CSVGGDLRQGSYNEQFF,TGCAGCGTTGGGGGGGATCTTAGACAGGGGTCCTACAATGAGCAGTTCTTC,TRBV29-1,TRBJ2-1,.,TRBD1,17
CASSLGLRGSSGNTIYF,TGTGCCAGCAGCTTAGGCCTCAGGGGGTCCTCTGGAAACACCATATATTTT,TRBV7-8,TRBJ1-3,.,TRBD1,17
CASSPTTGGTEAFF,TGTGCCAGCAGCCCTACCACAGGGGGCACTGAAGCTTTCTTT,TRBV7-3,TRBJ1-1,once,TRBD1,14
CASSSGSYNEQFF,TGTGCCAGCAGCTCGGGGTCATACAATGAGCAGTTCTTC,TRBV5-6,TRBJ2-1,.,.,13
CASSIGRTEAFF,TGTGCCAGTAGTATAGGGAGGACTGAAGCTTTCTTT,TRBV19,TRBJ1-1,.,.,12
CASSRTSGSYNEQFF,TGTGCCAGCAGTCGGACTAGCGGCTCCTACAATGAGCAGTTCTTC,TRBV2,TRBJ2-1,once,TRBD2,15
CASSPYLRQGRNNQPQHF,TGTGCCAGCAGCCCATATCTCAGACAGGGGAGAAACAATCAGCCCCAGCATTTT,TRBV9,TRBJ1-5,.,TRBD1,18
CASKIGGSAADTQYF,TGTGCCAGTAAAATCGGGGGTTCCGCCGCGGATACGCAGTATTTT,TRBV19,TRBJ2-3,.,.,15
CASSLNSRAEAFF,TGTGCCAGCAGCTTAAATTCCCGGGCTGAAGCTTTCTTT,TRBV7-3,TRBJ1-1,once,.,13
CASSLEDRAYYNSPLHF,TGTGCCAGCAGCTTGGAGGACAGGGCTTACTATAATTCACCCCTCCACTTT,TRBV5-5,TRBJ1-6,.,TRBD1,17
CASSTSGGPTDTQYF,TGTGCCAGCAGCACTAGCGGGGGGCCCACAGATACGCAGTATTTT,TRBV11-1,TRBJ2-3,.,TRBD2,15
CASSASTSGTGELFF,TGTGCCAGCAGCGCCTCGACTAGCGGGACCGGGGAGCTGTTTTTT,TRBV9,TRBJ2-2,.,TRBD2,15
CASSQDLSGSWETQYF,TGCGCCAGCAGCCAGGATCTGTCGGGGAGTTGGGAGACCCAGTACTTC,TRBV4-1,TRBJ2-5,.,.,16
CASTPGTSGANTQYF,TGTGCCAGCACCCCGGGGACTAGCGGGGCGAATACGCAGTATTTT,TRBV27,TRBJ2-3,once,TRBD2,15
CASSQGREHSYSNQPQHF,TGTGCCAGCAGCCAGGGCCGGGAACACAGTTATAGCAATCAGCCCCAGCATTTT,TRBV14,TRBJ1-5,.,.,18
CASSHKGSGGADGYTF,TGCGCCAGCAGCCACAAGGGATCTGGCGGGGCGGATGGCTACACCTTC,TRBV4-1,TRBJ1-2,.,.,16
CASSPNRGEQFF,TGCGCCAGCAGCCCAAACAGGGGGGAGCAGTTCTTC,TRBV4-1,TRBJ2-1,.,TRBD1,12
CASSPTGVGEKLFF,TGCGCCAGCAGCCCGACAGGGGTTGGTGAAAAACTGTTTTTT,TRBV4-1,TRBJ1-4,.,TRBD1,14
CASSRSGGLSDTQYF,TGTGCCAGCAGCCGAAGCGGGGGGTTGTCAGATACGCAGTATTTT,TRBV7-6,TRBJ2-3,.,TRBD2,15
CASSFSQETQYF,TGTGCCAGCAGCTTCTCCCAAGAGACCCAGTACTTC,TRBV11-2,TRBJ2-5,once,.,12
CASSQDGLPTGSRHTEAFF,TGCGCCAGCAGCCAAGATGGGCTCCCGACAGGGTCTAGACACACTGAAGCTTTCTTT,TRBV4-1,TRBJ1-1,.,TRBD1,19
CASSIRGAPHEQYF,TGTGCCAGTAGTATTCGGGGGGCCCCCCACGAGCAGTACTTC,TRBV19,TRBJ2-7,.,.,14
CASRPTGLGTEAFF,TGTGCCAGCAGACCGACAGGGCTGGGAACTGAAGCTTTCTTT,TRBV6-5,TRBJ1-1,.,TRBD1,14
CASNKRNTGELFF,TGTGCCAGCAATAAGCGGAACACCGGGGAGCTGTTTTTT,TRBV27,TRBJ2-2,.,.,13
CASSQGLAGDYNEQFF,TGCGCCAGCAGCCAAGGTCTAGCGGGGGACTACAATGAGCAGTTCTTC,TRBV4-3,TRBJ2-1,.,TRBD2,16
CASSSDRTGQPQHF,TGTGCCAGCAGTTCGGACAGGACAGGACAGCCCCAGCATTTT,TRBV28,TRBJ1-5,.,TRBD1,14
CASSLDGSGTEAFF,TGTGCCAGCAGCTTAGACGGGTCGGGCACTGAAGCTTTCTTT,TRBV11-2,TRBJ1-1,.,.,14
CASSFRRGSGGSYEQYF,TGTGCCAGCAGCTTCCGGAGGGGATCAGGGGGCTCCTACGAGCAGTACTTC,TRBV7-8,TRBJ2-7,.,.,17
CATPAGTGSYGYTF,TGTGCCACCCCCGCCGGGACAGGGAGTTATGGCTACACCTTC,TRBV7-2,TRBJ1-2,.,TRBD1,14
CASSLGGLGNQPQHF,TGTGCCAGCAGCCTAGGGGGCCTTGGCAATCAGCCCCAGCATTTT,TRBV7-9,TRBJ1-5,.,TRBD1,15
CASSRGVNTEAFF,TGTGCCAGCAGCCGGGGTGTGAACACTGAAGCTTTCTTT,TRBV6-4,TRBJ1-1,.,.,13